This T cell receptor (beta chain) was captured by sequencing in a study of cytomegalovirus exposure and HLA in healthy donors. Sequencing used immunoSEQ multiplex PCR; TCRdb keeps in-frame clones, though not all of them. The sample consists of roughly 240,000 clones, 80% to 90% of them appearing once. The V and J ends lost 0 bases and 4 bases respectively, with 21 bases between them. This CDR3 comprises 18 residues. Germline V gene lookup returns CDR1 LGHNA and CDR2 YSLEER. Separation from the roughly 690-subject first cohort characterized the approximately 130-subject validation cohort, to which the donors belonged.

This sequence originates from a man between 18 and 35 years old in good health and CMV-seronegative. The chain joins TRBV4-3 to TRBJ1-2, with D perhaps matching TRBD1 (5 bases). The sample comprised PBMCs. CDR3 protein: CASSQEKDLPGLFYGYTF. The CDR3 DNA is TGCGCCAGCAGCCAAGAGAAGGATCTGCCGGGACTATTCTATGGCTACACCTTC.